This TCR beta chain was recorded in a study of blood T cell repertoires in COVID-19. For the study at large: Sites across the United States, Italy and Spain contributed samples from acute and convalescent COVID-19. T cells, B-cell-depleted T cells, or PBMCs supplied cDNA or gDNA.

Authors' data handling: Reference gene primers were amplified, and this amplification served to estimate nucleated cell counts. Generated by immunoSEQ multiplex PCR, the TCRdb table keeps only in-frame clones and is missing some. The DNA was the basis for D and trimming; V, J and clone size are from that table. The sample contains roughly 180,000 clones, about three quarters of which appear only once. This clone was seen a single time. In germline, CDR1 is MDHEN, CDR2 SYDVKM. The CDR3 loop spans 16 amino acids. Trimming removed 6 bases from V and 0 bases from J; junction bases left unmatched: 7. The receptor's source is a woman between 50 and 59 years old with active or convalescent COVID-19. The chain uses TRBV28 and TRBJ2-3; 9 bases match TRBD2. The sequencing input was peripheral blood. CDR3 sequence: CASSSLAGLSTDTQYF. DNA of the CDR3: TGTGCCAGCAGCTCCCTAGCGGGGCTTAGCACAGATACGCAGTATTTT.